Each of the 9 T cell receptor beta chains below was sequenced from the same sample in a study of blood T cells in healthy people across ages. Primers used in a second PCR of roughly 6 to 11 cycles were a sample-barcoded 5' primer and a J-beta primer mix. TCRdb reanalysed the 5' RACE reads using MiXCR and keeps one entry per CDR3 protein. The sample holds 790,000 or so distinct CDR3 sequences, about 61% seen once. Specimen: blood. These TCRs come from a man aged 35-49 years in good health.

The chain uses TRBV28 and TRBJ1-6, with TRBD1 matching over 7 bases. The CDR3 covers 12 residues. J lost 7 bases, V lost 8 bases, and 2 bases had no gene match. Germline V gene lookup returns CDR1 MDHEN and CDR2 SYDVKM. The CDR3 region has the DNA TGTGCCAGCCAACAGGGGAATTCACCCCTCCACTTT. Translation: CASQQGNSPLHF.

The chain is built from TRBV29-1 and TRBJ1-1; D is unclear. Germline loops: CDR1 SQVTM, CDR2 ANQGSEA. The CDR3 is 12 amino acids. The ends were cut back, 6 bases at V and 2 bases at J, with 10 bases in the middle. CDR3 loop: CSVFGDNTEAFF. The CDR3 DNA reads TGCAGCGTGTTCGGGGATAACACTGAAGCTTTCTTT.

The V gene is TRBV7-8, the J gene TRBJ2-3, with 9 bases identical to TRBD1. The CDR3 length is 14 residues. Germline V CDR1 and CDR2: SGHVS, FQNEAQ. The V gene end was trimmed by 4 bases and the J gene end by 6 bases; junction bases not matched to a gene: 5. This chain's CDR3 is CASSWTGEGDTQYF. The CDR3 nucleotides are TGTGCCAGCAGCTGGACAGGGGAAGGGGATACGCAGTATTTT.

This clonotype came up many times. The V and J genes are TRBV11-2 and TRBJ2-5; possibly TRBD2 for D (5 bases). V shed 5 bases and J shed 3 bases, with 16 bases lying between them. Per the germline V gene, CDR1 is SGHAT and CDR2 is FQNNGV. The CDR3 consists of 15 residues. The CDR3 spells CASSPRPWREETQYF. CDR3 nucleotides: TGTGCCAGCAGCCCACGGCCCTGGCGGGAAGAGACCCAGTACTTC.

The chain carries TRBV5-6 and TRBJ2-3; D unresolved. CDR1 and CDR2 from the germline V gene are SGHDT and YYEEEE. V was shortened by 3 bases and J by 0 bases, with 14 bases between the two germline ends. This CDR3 comprises 16 residues. The CDR3 coding sequence is TGTGCCAGCAGCTCGTGGCGCCTCTTTAGCACAGATACGCAGTATTTT. Residues: CASSSWRLFSTDTQYF.

This clonotype has only a few counts. The chain combines TRBV24-1 with TRBJ2-5, with 7 bases identical to TRBD2. This CDR3 spans 16 amino acids. Germline assignment: CDR1 KGHDR and CDR2 SFDVKD. Trimming took 1 base from V and 1 from J; bases not matched to a gene: 5. For the CDR3, the DNA is TGTGCCACCAGTGATTTTAAGGGCGGGGGCCAAGAGACCCAGTACTTC. Its protein product is CATSDFKGGGQETQYF.

The chain combines TRBV4-3 with TRBJ2-3, with 7 bases fitting TRBD2. Trimming removed 0 bases from V and 2 bases from J; junction bases left unmatched: 8. The V gene's germline CDR1 is LGHNA and CDR2 YSLEER. This CDR3 is built from 17 residues. The CDR3 DNA is TGCGCCAGCAGCCAAGATTGGGGGGGGGTACCCACAGATACGCAGTATTTT. The encoded protein is CASSQDWGGVPTDTQYF.

This clonotype was found many times. The chain joins TRBV27 to TRBJ1-2, with D uncertain. Trimming took 3 bases from V and 4 from J, leaving 12 bases between them. Germline V gene sequence: CDR1 MNHEY, CDR2 SMNVEV (reference sequence). This CDR3 is built from 14 residues. This CDR3 is CASSFKWGGYGYTF. CDR3 nucleotide sequence: TGTGCCAGCAGTTTCAAATGGGGAGGCTATGGCTACACCTTC.

The chain combines TRBV6-1 with TRBJ2-5; D not certain. The length of the CDR3 is 12 residues. The germline gives CDR1 MNHNS, CDR2 SASEGT. The germline V and J ends were trimmed by 6 bases and 5 bases, with 10 bases remaining between them. The CDR3 DNA follows: TGTGCCAGCAGGGAATACGGGGAGACCCAGTACTTC. This codes for CASREYGETQYF.